A single sample is the source of the 24 T cell receptor beta chains below, sequenced in a study of a mutant IDH1 vaccine in newly diagnosed glioma. This sample's time point: week 5, during vaccination. Vaccination used 300 ug of mutant IDH1 20-mer peptide per dose, with topical imiquimod. No cognate antigen is known for these TCRs. This table comes from immunoSEQ multiplex PCR, and its TCRdb copy is limited to in-frame clones, with some not included. The table has fewer than 35,000 clones, more than 55% seen once. The specimen comprised PBMCs, sampled from a glioma patient whose treatment included an IDH1 peptide vaccine. Receptors originate from a woman aged 18-30 years with glioma.

The genes are TRBV27 and TRBJ1-5; D gene unclear. This CDR3 is 18 amino acids long. Trimming pared 5 bases from V and 6 bases from J, leaving 26 bases between. Germline-derived CDR1 and CDR2 are MNHEY and SMNVEV (reference sequence). CDR3 DNA: TGTGCCAGCAGTCGGATACCGGGAGCCGCAGATCCGGCTCAGCCCCAGCATTTT. Translated, it gives CASSRIPGAADPAQPQHF.

This chain uses TRBV7-8 with TRBJ1-5; D unresolved. The CDR3 runs 16 residues. The V end was cut by 1 base, the J end by 0 bases, with 10 bases between. Germline CDR1 reads SGHVS; CDR2 reads FQNEAQ. CDR3 region: CASSLGRHVSNQPQHF. The DNA of the CDR3 is TGTGCCAGCAGCTTAGGCAGACACGTTAGCAATCAGCCCCAGCATTTT.

The chain has TRBV28 and TRBJ2-7; 8 positions agree with TRBD2. CDR1 is MDHEN, CDR2 SYDVKM, per germline. This CDR3 has 13 residues. V shed 3 bases, J shed 7 bases, and the junction held 5 bases outside the gene matches. The CDR3 spells CASSFGGAGEQYF. In DNA form, the CDR3 reads TGTGCCAGCAGTTTCGGGGGGGCCGGGGAGCAGTACTTC.

This chain links TRBV28 with TRBJ1-5; 9 nucleotides line up with TRBD1. This CDR3 has 17 amino acids. Germline lookup yields CDR1 MDHEN and CDR2 SYDVKM. Trimming at V came to 8 bases and at J to 5 bases, leaving 16 bases not matched to a gene. CDR3 nucleotide sequence: TGTGCCAGCCTGGGGGGGACAGGGCGGGGGGGCGATCAGCCCCAGCATTTT. Protein: CASLGGTGRGGDQPQHF.

The chain joins TRBV28 to TRBJ1-2; tentative D call: TRBD1 (6 bases). The CDR3 is made up of 15 amino acids. Germline values: CDR1 MDHEN, CDR2 SYDVKM. Trimming shortened V by 5 bases and J by 2 bases, and 15 bases separated the two germline ends. Written as DNA, the CDR3 is TGTGCCAGCAGTCCAACCCTCACAGGGAACTATGGCTACACCTTC. Translated, it gives CASSPTLTGNYGYTF.

The chain employs TRBV2 and TRBJ2-3, with D hard to call. The CDR3 totals 13 residues. Between the trimmed V and J ends, which lost 4 bases and 0 bases, there was a span of 5 bases. Per the germline V gene, CDR1 is SNHLY and CDR2 is FYNNEI. CDR3 loop: CASSGYSTDTQYF. Here the CDR3 DNA reads TGTGCCAGCAGTGGCTACAGCACAGATACGCAGTATTTT.

This chain joins TRBV4-1 and TRBJ2-7, with D possibly TRBD2 on 5 matching bases. This CDR3 has 16 residues. V was trimmed by 0 bases and J by 0 bases, leaving 12 bases between them. Per germline, CDR1 MGHRA and CDR2 YSYEKL. The CDR3 nucleotides are TGCGCCAGCAGCCAAGATGGCAGCGGCTACTCCTACGAGCAGTACTTC. It encodes CASSQDGSGYSYEQYF.

This clone was found a few times. V and J are TRBV4-1 and TRBJ1-1; no firm D call. The length of the CDR3 is 19 residues. The germline CDR1 and CDR2 sequences are MGHRA and YSYEKL. Trimming removed 4 bases from V and 0 bases from J, with 24 bases in between. DNA of the CDR3: TGCGCCAGCAGCCCTAGGATATCGGGGAATGGCGGAATGAACACTGAAGCTTTCTTT. Its translation is CASSPRISGNGGMNTEAFF.

Only a few counts were recorded for this clone. The chain carries TRBV6-1 and TRBJ2-7; tentative D call: TRBD1 (6 bases). The germline V and J ends were trimmed by 8 bases and 4 bases, with 15 bases remaining between them. This CDR3 has 13 amino acids. The germline V gene encodes CDR1 MNHNS and CDR2 SASEGT. CDR3 amino acids: CASRLQGRYEQYF. The CDR3 DNA sequence: TGTGCCAGCCGATTACAGGGTCGATACGAGCAGTACTTC.

This chain joins TRBV25-1 and TRBJ2-2; D possibly uses TRBD1 or TRBD2 (5 bases each). V gave up 8 bases and J gave up 2 bases, with 9 bases separating them. CDR1 is MGHDK, CDR2 SYGVNS, per germline. CDR3 length: 13 residues. The CDR3 DNA is TGTGCCAGCGGGACGGAAAACACCGGGGAGCTGTTTTTT. Amino acid sequence: CASGTENTGELFF.

The J gene is TRBJ1-4, the V gene TRBV11-3; D is uncertain. Germline CDR1 is SGHNT and CDR2 is YENEEA. The CDR3 extends over 18 amino acids. With 1 base removed from V and 0 bases from J, the gap between germline ends came to 15 bases. The CDR3 DNA follows: TGTGCCAGCAGCTTAGGTCGTTCGGCCGATGCAACTAATGAAAAACTGTTTTTT. The encoded protein is CASSLGRSADATNEKLFF.

V is TRBV19 and J is TRBJ2-1; 9 nucleotides match TRBD1. V lost 4 bases, J lost 6 bases, and 7 bases stayed unmatched. Per the germline V gene, CDR1 is LNHDA and CDR2 is SQIVND (reference sequence). CDR3 length: 15 amino acids. In DNA form, the CDR3 reads TGTGCCAGTAGTAGAGGACAGGGGAGGGCCAATGAGCAGTTCTTC. This translates into CASSRGQGRANEQFF.

The chain carries TRBV4-1 and TRBJ2-3; D is unclear. This CDR3 is 15 amino acids long. V gave up 6 bases and J gave up 1 base, with 14 bases separating them. Germline CDR1 MGHRA, CDR2 YSYEKL. The CDR3 DNA follows: TGCGCCAGCAGAGAAACCCAGGTCCGCACAGATACGCAGTATTTT. It encodes CASRETQVRTDTQYF.

The chain carries TRBV7-9 and TRBJ2-4; D is uncertain. Trimming pared 1 base from V and 10 bases from J, leaving 5 bases between. The CDR3 is 11 residues long. Germline V lookup: CDR1 SEHNR, CDR2 FQNEAQ (reference sequence). The CDR3 DNA reads TGTGCCAGCAGCTTAGGTGGAATTCAGTACTTC. It specifies CASSLGGIQYF.

The chain combines TRBV19 with TRBJ1-2, with TRBD1 identical over 8 bases. The CDR3 totals 15 residues. The ends lost 7 bases at V and 4 bases at J; junction bases unmatched: 11. Germline assignment: CDR1 LNHDA and CDR2 SQIVND (reference sequence). The CDR3 region is CASTLLGQGGYGYTF. The CDR3, as DNA: TGTGCCAGTACCCTACTTGGACAGGGCGGCTATGGCTACACCTTC.

This clone appeared a few times. The chain carries TRBV28 and TRBJ1-4; D unclear. Trimming took 7 bases from V and 0 from J, leaving 12 bases between them. This CDR3 region has 15 residues. In germline, CDR1 is MDHEN, CDR2 SYDVKM. The DNA of the CDR3 is TGTGCCAGCACGGGCCCCGGGACAACTAATGAAAAACTGTTTTTT. It translates to CASTGPGTTNEKLFF.

This rearrangement joins TRBV6-5 to TRBJ1-5, with 7 positions matching TRBD1. Germline lookup yields CDR1 MNHEY and CDR2 SVGAGI. The CDR3 is 15 residues long. J lost 3 bases, V lost 5 bases, and 7 bases had no gene match. Written as DNA, the CDR3 is TGTGCCAGCAGTACAGGGGCCTTGGACAATCAGCCCCAGCATTTT. Translated, it gives CASSTGALDNQPQHF.

This clone qualifies as medium-sized. V is TRBV18 and J is TRBJ2-6; tentative D call: TRBD1 (6 bases). The V end lost 3 bases, the J end lost 0 bases, and 15 bases lay between the germline ends. Germline V lookup: CDR1 KGHSH, CDR2 LQKENI. This CDR3 contains 18 residues. CDR3 in DNA: TGTGCCAGCTCACCGGGGACACCTCCCGTCTCTGGGGCCAACGTCCTGACTTTC. Translation: CASSPGTPPVSGANVLTF.

The table lists this clone with a count of one. The chain has TRBV6-5 and TRBJ1-4; possibly TRBD1 for D (6 bases). Germline V gene lookup returns CDR1 MNHEY and CDR2 SVGAGI. The CDR3 contains 15 residues. V was cut by 9 bases and J by 5 bases, with 19 bases left in between. CDR3 bases: TGTGCCAGTCTAGGGGGGCGCACGGGAAATGAAAAACTGTTTTTT. Translating gives CASLGGRTGNEKLFF.

Remarks on this clone: The CDR3 does not close with the conserved phenylalanine or tryptophan, likely indicating a read error. This chain joins TRBV30 and TRBJ1-2; 9 positions agree with TRBD1. In germline, CDR1 is GTSNPN, CDR2 SVGIG (reference sequence). The CDR3 is made up of 14 amino acids. The V gene end was trimmed by 2 bases and the J gene end by 5 bases; junction bases not matched to a gene: 6. CDR3: CAWSLAQGAYGYTL. The CDR3 DNA reads as TGTGCCTGGAGTCTGGCACAGGGGGCGTATGGCTACACCCTC.

J is TRBJ1-2 and V is TRBV5-5; D call uncertain. Trimming removed 1 base at V and 4 bases at J, with 11 bases between. Looked up from germline, CDR1 is SGHKS and CDR2 is YYEKEE (reference sequence). This CDR3 region has 14 residues. CDR3 coding DNA: TGTGCCAGCAGCTTGAGCCAGGACCGCTATGGCTACACCTTC. This gives the protein CASSLSQDRYGYTF.

The chain uses TRBV7-2 and TRBJ2-3; 9 positions match TRBD2. Germline V gene sequence: CDR1 SGHTA, CDR2 FQGNSA. The CDR3 spans 14 residues. The trim removed 5 bases at V and 4 bases at J, leaving 4 bases unmatched. This chain's CDR3 is CASSRGGAADTQYF. CDR3 nucleotide sequence: TGTGCCAGCAGCCGCGGGGGGGCTGCAGATACGCAGTATTTT.

V and J are TRBV6-4 and TRBJ2-3; perhaps TRBD2 as D (5 bases). The CDR3 sequence is 15 residues long. Trimming removed 3 bases from V and 0 bases from J, with 10 bases in between. The V gene's germline CDR1 is MRHNA and CDR2 SNTAGT. The DNA of the CDR3 is TGTGCCAGCAGTGAGGGAGTTACTAGCACAGATACGCAGTATTTT. It codes for CASSEGVTSTDTQYF.

The CDR3 DNA sequence: TGCAGCGTCCGGGGACTAGCGGGGTTCAATGAGCAGTTCTTC. Its protein product is CSVRGLAGFNEQFF. The V call is TRBV29-1, the J call TRBJ2-1; 13 nucleotides line up with TRBD2. With V trimmed by 6 bases and J by 6 bases, 5 bases remained unmatched. There are 14 residues in the CDR3. Germline V CDR1 and CDR2: SQVTM, ANQGSEA.